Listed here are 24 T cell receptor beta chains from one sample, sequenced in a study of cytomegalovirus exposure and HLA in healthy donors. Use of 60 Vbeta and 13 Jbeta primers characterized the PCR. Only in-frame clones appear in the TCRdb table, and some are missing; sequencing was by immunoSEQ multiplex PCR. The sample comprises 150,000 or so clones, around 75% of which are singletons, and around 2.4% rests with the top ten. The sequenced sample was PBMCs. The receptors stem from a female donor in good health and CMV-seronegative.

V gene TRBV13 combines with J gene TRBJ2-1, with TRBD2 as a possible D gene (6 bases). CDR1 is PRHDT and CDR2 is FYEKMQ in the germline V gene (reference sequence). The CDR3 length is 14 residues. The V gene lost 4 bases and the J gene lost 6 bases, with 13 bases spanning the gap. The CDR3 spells CASSSGAGFNEQFF. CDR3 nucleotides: TGTGCCAGCAGCTCTGGCGCGGGGTTCAATGAGCAGTTCTTC.

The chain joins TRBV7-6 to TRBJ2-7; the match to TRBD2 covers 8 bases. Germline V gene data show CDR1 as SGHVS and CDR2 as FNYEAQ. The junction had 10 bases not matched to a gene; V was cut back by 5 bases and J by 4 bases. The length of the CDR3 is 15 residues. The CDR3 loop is CASSPRSGSRYEQYF. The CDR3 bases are TGTGCCAGCAGCCCGCGGAGCGGGAGTCGGTACGAGCAGTACTTC.

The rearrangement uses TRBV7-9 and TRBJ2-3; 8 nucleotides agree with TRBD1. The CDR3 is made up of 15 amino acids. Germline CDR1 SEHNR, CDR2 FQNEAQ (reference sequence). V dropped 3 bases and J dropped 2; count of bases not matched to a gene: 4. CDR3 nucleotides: TGTGCCAGCAGCTTCGGGACAGGAAACACAGATACGCAGTATTTT. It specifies CASSFGTGNTDTQYF. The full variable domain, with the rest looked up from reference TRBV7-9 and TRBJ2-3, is DTGVSQNPRHKITKRGQNVTFRCDPISEHNRLYWYRQTLGQGPEFLTYFQNEAQLEKSRLLSDRFSAERPKGSFSTLEIQRTEQGDSAMYLCASSFGTGNTDTQYFGPGTRLTVL.

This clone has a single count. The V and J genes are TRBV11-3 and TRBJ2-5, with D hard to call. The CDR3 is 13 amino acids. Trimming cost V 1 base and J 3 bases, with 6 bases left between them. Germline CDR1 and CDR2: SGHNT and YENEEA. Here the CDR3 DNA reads TGTGCCAGCAGCTTAGTGTCGGAAGAGACCCAGTACTTC. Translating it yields CASSLVSEETQYF.

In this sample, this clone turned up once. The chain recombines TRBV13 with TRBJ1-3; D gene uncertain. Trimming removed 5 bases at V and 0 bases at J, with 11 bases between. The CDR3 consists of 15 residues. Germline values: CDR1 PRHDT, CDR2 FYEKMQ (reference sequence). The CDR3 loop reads CASSPTPSSGNTIYF. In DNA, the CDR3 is TGTGCCAGCAGCCCCACTCCGAGCTCTGGAAACACCATATATTTT.

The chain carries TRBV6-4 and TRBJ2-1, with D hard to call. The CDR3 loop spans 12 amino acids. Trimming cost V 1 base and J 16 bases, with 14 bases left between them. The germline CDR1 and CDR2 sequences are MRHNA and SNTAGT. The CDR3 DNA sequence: TGTGCCAGCAGTGACTGGAGCTCCCCCGGATTCTTC. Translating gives CASSDWSSPGFF.

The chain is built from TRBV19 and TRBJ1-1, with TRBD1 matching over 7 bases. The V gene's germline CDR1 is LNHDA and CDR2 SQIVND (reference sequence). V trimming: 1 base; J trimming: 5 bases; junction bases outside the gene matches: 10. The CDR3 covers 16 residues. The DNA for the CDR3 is TGTGCCAGTAGTATAGCGGGGACGGCAGGGGGGACTGAAGCTTTCTTT. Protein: CASSIAGTAGGTEAFF.

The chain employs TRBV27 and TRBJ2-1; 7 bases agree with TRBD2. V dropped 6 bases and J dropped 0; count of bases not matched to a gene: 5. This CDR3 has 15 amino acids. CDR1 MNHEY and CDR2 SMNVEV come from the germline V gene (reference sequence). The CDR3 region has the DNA TGTGCCAGCAGCATAGCGGGCGGCTCCTACAATGAGCAGTTCTTC. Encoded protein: CASSIAGGSYNEQFF.

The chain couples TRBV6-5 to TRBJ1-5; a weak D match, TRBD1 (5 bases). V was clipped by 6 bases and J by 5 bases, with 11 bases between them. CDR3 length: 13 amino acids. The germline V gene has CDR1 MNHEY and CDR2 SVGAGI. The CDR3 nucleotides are TGTGCCAGCAGCAACGACAGCTATCAGCCCCAGCATTTT. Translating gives CASSNDSYQPQHF.

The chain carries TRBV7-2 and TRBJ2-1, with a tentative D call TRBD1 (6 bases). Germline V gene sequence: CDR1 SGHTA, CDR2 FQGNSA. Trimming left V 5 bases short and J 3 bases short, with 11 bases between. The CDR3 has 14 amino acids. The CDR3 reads CASSEWDIYNEQFF. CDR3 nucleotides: TGTGCCAGCAGCGAGTGGGACATCTACAATGAGCAGTTCTTC.

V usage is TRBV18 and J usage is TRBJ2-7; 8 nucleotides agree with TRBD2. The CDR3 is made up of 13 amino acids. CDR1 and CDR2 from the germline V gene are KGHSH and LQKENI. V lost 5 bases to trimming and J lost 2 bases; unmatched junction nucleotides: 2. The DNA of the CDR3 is TGTGCCAGCTCAAGTAGCGGGACCTACGAGCAGTACTTC. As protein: CASSSSGTYEQYF.

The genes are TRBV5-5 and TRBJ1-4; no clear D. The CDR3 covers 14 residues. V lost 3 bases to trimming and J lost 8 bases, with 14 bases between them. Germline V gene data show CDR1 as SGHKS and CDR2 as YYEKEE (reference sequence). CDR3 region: CASSSPTGIEKLFF. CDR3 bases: TGTGCCAGCAGCTCACCGACGGGAATAGAAAAACTGTTTTTT.

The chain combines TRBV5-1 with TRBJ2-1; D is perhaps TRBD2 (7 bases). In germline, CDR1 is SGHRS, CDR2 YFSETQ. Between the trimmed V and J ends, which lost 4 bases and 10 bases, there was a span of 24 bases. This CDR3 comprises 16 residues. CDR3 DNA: TGCGCCAGCAGCCCCCGGGGGCTAGCGGCGGACTTGGAGCAGTTCTTC. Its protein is CASSPRGLAADLEQFF.

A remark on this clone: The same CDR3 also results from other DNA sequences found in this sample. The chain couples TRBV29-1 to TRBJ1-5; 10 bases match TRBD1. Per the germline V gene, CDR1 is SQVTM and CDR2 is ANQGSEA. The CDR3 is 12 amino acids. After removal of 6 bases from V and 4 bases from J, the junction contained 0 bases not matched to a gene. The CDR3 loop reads CSVGQGNQPQHF. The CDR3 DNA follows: TGCAGCGTGGGACAGGGGAATCAGCCCCAGCATTTT.

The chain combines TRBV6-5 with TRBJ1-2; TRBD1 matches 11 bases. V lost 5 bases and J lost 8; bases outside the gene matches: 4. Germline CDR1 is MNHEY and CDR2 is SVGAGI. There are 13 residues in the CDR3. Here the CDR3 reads CASSKDRGRGYTF. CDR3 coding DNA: TGTGCCAGCAGTAAGGACAGGGGGCGAGGCTACACCTTC.

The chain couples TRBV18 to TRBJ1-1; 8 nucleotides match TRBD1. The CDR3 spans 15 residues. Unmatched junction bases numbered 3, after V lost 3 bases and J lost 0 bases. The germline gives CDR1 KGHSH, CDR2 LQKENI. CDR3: CASSPRQGMNTEAFF. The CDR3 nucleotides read TGTGCCAGCTCACCCCGACAGGGGATGAACACTGAAGCTTTCTTT.

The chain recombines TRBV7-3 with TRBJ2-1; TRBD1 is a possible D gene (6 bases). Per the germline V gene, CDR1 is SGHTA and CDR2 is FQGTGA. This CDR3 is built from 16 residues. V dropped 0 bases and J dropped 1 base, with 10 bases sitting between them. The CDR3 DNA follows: TGTGCCAGCAGCTTAACCCCGGACAGTTCCTACAATGAGCAGTTCTTC. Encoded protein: CASSLTPDSSYNEQFF.

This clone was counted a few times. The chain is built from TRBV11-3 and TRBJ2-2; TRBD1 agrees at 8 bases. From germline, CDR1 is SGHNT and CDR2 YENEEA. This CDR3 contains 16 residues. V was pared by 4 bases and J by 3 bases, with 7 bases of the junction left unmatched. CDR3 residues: CASSSGQGRDTGELFF. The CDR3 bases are TGTGCCAGCAGCTCAGGACAGGGAAGGGACACCGGGGAGCTGTTTTTT. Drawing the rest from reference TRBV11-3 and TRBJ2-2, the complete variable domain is EAGVVQSPRYKIIEKKQPVAFWCNPISGHNTLYWYLQNLGQGPELLIRYENEEAVDDSQLPKDRFSAERLKGVDSTLKIQPAELGDSAVYLCASSSGQGRDTGELFFGEGSRLTVL.

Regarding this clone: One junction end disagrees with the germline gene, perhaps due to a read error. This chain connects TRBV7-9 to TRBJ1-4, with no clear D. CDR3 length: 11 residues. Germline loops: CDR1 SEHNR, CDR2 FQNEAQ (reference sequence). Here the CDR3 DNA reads TGTGCCAGCAGTGATGCGCGGGTCCCCGTTTTT. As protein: CASSDARVPVF.

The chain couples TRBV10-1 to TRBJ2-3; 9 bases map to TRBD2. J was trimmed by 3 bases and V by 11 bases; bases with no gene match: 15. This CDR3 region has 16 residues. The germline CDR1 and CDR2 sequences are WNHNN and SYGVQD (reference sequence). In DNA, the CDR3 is TGCGCCGTGCTTTCGGGCGGGAGGGGGGCGACAGATACGCAGTATTTT. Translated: CAVLSGGRGATDTQYF.

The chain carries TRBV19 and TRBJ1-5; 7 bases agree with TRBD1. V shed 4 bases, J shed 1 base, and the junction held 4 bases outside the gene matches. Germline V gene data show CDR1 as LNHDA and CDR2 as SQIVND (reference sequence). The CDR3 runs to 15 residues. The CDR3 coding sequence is TGTGCCAGTAGTAACGACAGGGTAAGCAATCAGCCCCAGCATTTT. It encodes CASSNDRVSNQPQHF.

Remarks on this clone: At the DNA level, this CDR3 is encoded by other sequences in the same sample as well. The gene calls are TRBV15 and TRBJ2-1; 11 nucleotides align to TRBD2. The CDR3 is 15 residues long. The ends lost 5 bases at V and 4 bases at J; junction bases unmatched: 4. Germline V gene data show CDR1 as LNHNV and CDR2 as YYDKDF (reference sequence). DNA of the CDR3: TGTGCCACCAGCGGGGGGACTAGCGGTTACAATGAGCAGTTCTTC. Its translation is CATSGGTSGYNEQFF.

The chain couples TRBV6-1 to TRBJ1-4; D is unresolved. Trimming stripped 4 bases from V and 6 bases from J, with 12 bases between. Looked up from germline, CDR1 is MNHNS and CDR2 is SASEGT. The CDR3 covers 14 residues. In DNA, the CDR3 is TGTGCCAGCAGTGGGGGAGGGAGTGATGAAAAACTGTTTTTT. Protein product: CASSGGGSDEKLFF.

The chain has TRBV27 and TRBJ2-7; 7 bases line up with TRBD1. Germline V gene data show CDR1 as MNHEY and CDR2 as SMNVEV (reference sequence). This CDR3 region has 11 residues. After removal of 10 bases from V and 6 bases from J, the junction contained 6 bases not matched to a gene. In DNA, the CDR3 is TGTGCCACCAGACAGGGACCCGAGCAGTACTTC. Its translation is CATRQGPEQYF.